This TCR beta chain was profiled in a study of T cell responses to AZD1222 COVID-19 vaccine. Study-wide results and caveats: Spike regions recognized by vaccine-associated CD4 TCRs spanned the protein, led by 160-218 and 743-854.

Germline CDR1 LNHDA, CDR2 SQIVND (reference sequence). V shed 5 bases and J shed 7 bases, with 11 bases lying between them. The length of the CDR3 is 13 residues. As for this clone: The antigen is not known.

Produced via immunoSEQ multiplex PCR; TCRdb's table is partial and in-frame only. This sample has nearly 35,000 clones, with 70% to 90% found just once. Material: peripheral blood, obtained on day 0 of AZD1222 vaccination. The sequence derives from an adult in good health. The J gene is TRBJ2-2, the V gene TRBV19; the D gene is possibly TRBD2 (5 bases). The CDR3 region is CASSAGGGGELFF. The CDR3 nucleotides are TGTGCCAGTAGTGCAGGTGGAGGCGGGGAGCTGTTTTTT. The full variable domain, in which reference TRBV19 and TRBJ2-2 provide the parts outside the CDR3, is DGGITQSPKYLFRKEGQNVTLSCEQNLNHDAMYWYRQDPGQGLRLIYYSQIVNDFQKGDIAEGYSVSREKKESFPLTVTSAQKNPTAFYLCASSAGGGGELFFGEGSRLTVL.